These 20 T cell receptor beta chains came from one sample sequenced in a study of shared clonotypes between healthy human individuals (dated by TCRdb to about 2020). The method behind the library was the immunoSEQ multiplex PCR assay. Held by TCRdb, this immuneACCESS table contains in-frame sequences only and omits some clones. Under half of the omission traces to an unresolved V gene where checked; the cause of the rest is unknown. Across this sample there are roughly 2.5 million clones, with around 94% seen only once. Jointly, the top ten make up over 0.12% of the sample. Sequencing used naive CD4+ T cells sorted from blood. The cell subset or site label, read with the paper, signifies: CD45RA+ positively selected. These receptors all come from a man aged 18 to 35 in good health.

The chain couples TRBV30 to TRBJ2-4; D may be TRBD1 or TRBD2 (6 bases each). The CDR3 contains 13 residues. The germline V gene encodes CDR1 GTSNPN and CDR2 SVGIG (reference sequence). V lost 4 bases, J lost 5 bases, and 12 bases lay in between. CDR3 sequence: CAWIGGPENIQYF. For the CDR3, the DNA is TGTGCCTGGATTGGGGGGCCTGAAAACATTCAGTACTTC.

Note on this clone: This sample also contains other DNA sequences that code for the same CDR3. The chain recombines TRBV28 with TRBJ1-2, with TRBD1 matching 9 bases. Germline lookup yields CDR1 MDHEN and CDR2 SYDVKM. V shed 4 bases, J shed 8 bases, and the junction held 5 bases outside the gene matches. The CDR3 loop spans 13 amino acids. CDR3 DNA: TGTGCCAGCAGTTCCGGACAGGGGAGGGGCTACACCTTC. Protein product: CASSSGQGRGYTF.

The V call is TRBV10-3, the J call TRBJ2-1, with unresolved D. Germline V gene lookup returns CDR1 ENHRY and CDR2 SYGVKD. The V end was cut by 5 bases, the J end by 1 base, with 15 bases between. The CDR3 is 16 residues long. CDR3 amino acids: CAISSSNTFSYNEQFF. The CDR3 nucleotides read TGTGCCATCAGTTCGTCAAATACTTTTTCCTACAATGAGCAGTTCTTC.

This sequence joins TRBV30 and TRBJ2-7, with D maybe TRBD2 (5 bases). The V and J ends lost 4 bases and 0 bases respectively, with 13 bases between them. This CDR3 spans 14 amino acids. From germline, CDR1 is GTSNPN and CDR2 SVGIG (reference sequence). The CDR3 DNA reads TGTGCCTGGAACGGGGTGGGAAGCTCCTACGAGCAGTACTTC. Protein sequence: CAWNGVGSSYEQYF.

The chain is built from TRBV6-5 and TRBJ1-5, with no clear D. This CDR3 comprises 15 residues. Trimming pared 2 bases from V and 11 bases from J, leaving 19 bases between. In germline, CDR1 is MNHEY, CDR2 SVGAGI. CDR3 sequence: CASSYSPGAPSAQHF. The CDR3 bases are TGTGCCAGCAGTTACAGTCCGGGAGCCCCTTCGGCCCAGCATTTT.

J is TRBJ2-5 and V is TRBV29-1; D is uncertain. V dropped 4 bases and J dropped 2 bases, with 5 bases sitting between them. Germline CDR1 and CDR2: SQVTM and ANQGSEA. The CDR3 consists of 11 residues. CDR3 sequence (DNA): TGCAGCGTTGTTGGACAAGAGACCCAGTACTTC. Translation gives CSVVGQETQYF. The variable domain in full, completed from reference TRBV29-1 and TRBJ2-5, reads SAVISQKPSRDICQRGTSLTIQCQVDSQVTMMFWYRQQPGQSLTLIATANQGSEATYESGFVIDKFPISRPNLTFSTLTVSNMSPEDSSIYLCSVVGQETQYFGPGTRLLVL.

The chain has TRBV5-4 and TRBJ2-5; no reliable D call. The CDR3 has 14 amino acids. CDR1 and CDR2 (germline): SGHNT, YYREEE (reference sequence). The V and J ends lost 3 bases and 1 base respectively, with 10 bases between them. The CDR3 DNA reads TGTGCCAGCAGCTCCCCCTTCCTCCAAGAGACCCAGTACTTC. As protein: CASSSPFLQETQYF. Full variable domain (remainder filled in from reference TRBV5-4 and TRBJ2-5): ETGVTQSPTHLIKTRGQQVTLRCSSQSGHNTVSWYQQALGQGPQFIFQYYREEENGRGNFPPRFSGLQFPNYSSELNVNALELDDSALYLCASSSPFLQETQYFGPGTRLLVL.

The chain recombines TRBV28 with TRBJ1-4; 9 bases align to TRBD1. The ends lost 6 bases at V and 6 bases at J; junction bases unmatched: 11. The CDR3 covers 16 residues. From germline, CDR1 is MDHEN and CDR2 SYDVKM. DNA for the CDR3: TGTGCCAGCAGATCTCGAGCTGGGACAGGGTATGAAAAACTGTTTTTT. It specifies CASRSRAGTGYEKLFF.

This clone was picked up one time. The CDR3 DNA sequence: TGCAGCGTTCAGGGGGCCAAAAACATTCAGTACTTC. This gives the protein CSVQGAKNIQYF. The rearrangement uses TRBV29-1 and TRBJ2-4; TRBD1 might be the D (6 bases). V lost 5 bases and J lost 1, with 6 bases in between. CDR3 length equals 12 residues. Germline V gives CDR1 SQVTM, CDR2 ANQGSEA. Using reference TRBV29-1 and TRBJ2-4 for the parts outside the CDR3, the full variable domain is SAVISQKPSRDICQRGTSLTIQCQVDSQVTMMFWYRQQPGQSLTLIATANQGSEATYESGFVIDKFPISRPNLTFSTLTVSNMSPEDSSIYLCSVQGAKNIQYFGAGTRLSVL.

The chain combines TRBV6-1 with TRBJ1-2, with D possibly matching TRBD1 (5 bases). The CDR3 covers 15 residues. V gave up 4 bases and J gave up 4 bases, with 16 bases separating them. Germline-derived CDR1 and CDR2 are MNHNS and SASEGT. As DNA, the CDR3 is TGTGCCAGCAGTGTTTTACCTAATGGGGGCTATGGCTACACCTTC. The encoded protein is CASSVLPNGGYGYTF.

J is TRBJ1-2 and V is TRBV28; 10 bases align to TRBD1. CDR1 is MDHEN and CDR2 is SYDVKM in the germline V gene. The CDR3 loop spans 17 amino acids. J was trimmed by 4 bases and V by 2 bases; bases with no gene match: 10. The CDR3 loop reads CASSLPPGQGTGYGYTF. The CDR3 nucleotides read TGTGCCAGCAGTTTACCCCCGGGACAGGGGACAGGCTATGGCTACACCTTC.

The genes are TRBV6-6 and TRBJ2-1, with 8 nucleotides matching TRBD2. CDR1 and CDR2 (germline): MNHNY, SVGAGI (reference sequence). V dropped 10 bases and J dropped 3; count of bases not matched to a gene: 14. CDR3 length: 16 residues. CDR3 DNA sequence: TGTGCCACTGATCCTATAGCGGGGACATTCTACAATGAGCAGTTCTTC. Protein product: CATDPIAGTFYNEQFF.

The chain has TRBV7-8 and TRBJ1-5; 10 bases line up with TRBD1. CDR3 length: 20 residues. CDR1 is SGHVS and CDR2 is FQNEAQ in the germline V gene. Unmatched junction bases numbered 18, after V lost 7 bases and J lost 0 bases. For the CDR3, the DNA is TGTGCCAGCACCGTGCACAGTCGGGACAGGGGAGTTTATAGCAATCAGCCCCAGCATTTT. Its protein is CASTVHSRDRGVYSNQPQHF.

Concerning this clone: The same CDR3 arises from other DNA sequences in this sample as well. The chain employs TRBV6-5 and TRBJ1-1; weak D call: TRBD1 (6 bases). Germline V gene sequence: CDR1 MNHEY, CDR2 SVGAGI. Deletions cut 6 bases from V and 1 base from J, with 9 bases between. The CDR3 has 13 residues. The CDR3 nucleotides are TGTGCCAGCAGGAGGACAGAGAACACTGAAGCTTTCTTT. Translation: CASRRTENTEAFF.

V and J are TRBV27 and TRBJ2-2; 8 nucleotides align to TRBD1. The germline V gene has CDR1 MNHEY and CDR2 SMNVEV (reference sequence). There are 16 residues in the CDR3. V shed 2 bases, J shed 5 bases, and the junction held 7 bases outside the gene matches. DNA of the CDR3: TGTGCCAGCAGTTTACCATGGACAGGGTGGACCGGGGAGCTGTTTTTT. Translating it yields CASSLPWTGWTGELFF.

The chain recombines TRBV30 with TRBJ1-1, with D unclear. The V and J ends lost 4 bases and 0 bases respectively, with 9 bases between them. CDR1 GTSNPN and CDR2 SVGIG come from the germline V gene (reference sequence). The CDR3 is made up of 13 amino acids. CDR3 nucleotides: TGTGCCTGGACAAGCAGGCTGAACACTGAAGCTTTCTTT. Amino acids: CAWTSRLNTEAFF.

The V gene is TRBV18, the J gene TRBJ2-7; the D is unclear. Trimming took 5 bases from V and 0 from J, leaving 5 bases between them. Germline CDR1 is KGHSH and CDR2 is LQKENI. This CDR3 region has 12 residues. The CDR3: CASSGNSYEQYF. CDR3 bases: TGTGCCAGCTCAGGGAACTCCTACGAGCAGTACTTC.

The J gene is TRBJ1-5, the V gene TRBV19; D unclear. The CDR3 sequence is 15 residues long. Trimming left V 3 bases short and J 4 bases short, with 13 bases between. Per the germline V gene, CDR1 is LNHDA and CDR2 is SQIVND (reference sequence). For the CDR3, the DNA is TGTGCCAGTAGTATTAGGAAGGGTCTGAATCAGCCCCAGCATTTT. The encoded protein is CASSIRKGLNQPQHF.

V and J are TRBV2 and TRBJ2-1, with D possibly matching TRBD1 (5 bases). Germline V CDR1 and CDR2: SNHLY, FYNNEI. Trimming took off 8 bases at V and 3 bases at J, with 14 bases between the two ends. CDR3 length: 14 residues. CDR3 loop: CASRTGKGYNEQFF. The CDR3 coding sequence is TGTGCCAGCCGAACAGGTAAAGGCTACAATGAGCAGTTCTTC.

This chain uses TRBV19 with TRBJ2-1; a weak D match, TRBD2 (6 bases). The CDR3 consists of 15 residues. The V and J ends lost 3 bases and 5 bases respectively, with 14 bases between them. Germline V CDR1 and CDR2: LNHDA, SQIVND (reference sequence). This CDR3 reads CASSMGTVGHNEQFF. The CDR3 DNA reads as TGTGCCAGTAGTATGGGGACTGTCGGGCACAATGAGCAGTTCTTC.